A single sample gave rise to the 26 T cell receptor beta chains below, sequenced in a study of cytomegalovirus exposure and HLA in healthy donors. Researchers ran the PCR with 60 Vbeta and 13 Jbeta primers. Method: immunoSEQ multiplex PCR; TCRdb's copy keeps in-frame clones and lacks some. The table has around 100,000 clones, roughly three quarters seen once. Source material: PBMCs. The receptors here all came from a woman aged 18-29 years in good health and CMV-seropositive.

The chain recombines TRBV7-8 with TRBJ1-4; TRBD1 aligns across 9 bases. Trimming took 4 bases from V and 9 from J; bases not matched to a gene: 9. There are 15 residues in the CDR3. Germline CDR1 SGHVS, CDR2 FQNEAQ. Here the CDR3 reads CASSSFPGQGKKLFF. The CDR3 DNA is TGTGCCAGCAGCTCATTTCCGGGACAGGGTAAAAAACTGTTTTTT.

This chain joins TRBV18 and TRBJ1-3; D is undetermined. Germline CDR1 is KGHSH and CDR2 is LQKENI. With 2 bases removed from V and 0 bases from J, the gap between germline ends came to 8 bases. The CDR3 consists of 15 residues. CDR3 nucleotide sequence: TGTGCCAGCTCACCAGAGGCAGCCTCTGGAAACACCATATATTTT. It encodes CASSPEAASGNTIYF.

J is TRBJ2-7 and V is TRBV27; the D gene is possibly TRBD1 (5 bases). The V and J ends lost 4 bases and 0 bases respectively, with 19 bases between them. This CDR3 comprises 17 residues. Germline V gene lookup returns CDR1 MNHEY and CDR2 SMNVEV (reference sequence). The CDR3 bases are TGTGCCAGCAGTTGGGGCTGGGATCAGCTAGACTCCTACGAGCAGTACTTC. Encoded protein: CASSWGWDQLDSYEQYF.

This chain uses TRBV6-5 with TRBJ1-3; D is perhaps TRBD1 (6 bases). Germline lookup yields CDR1 MNHEY and CDR2 SVGAGI. This CDR3 contains 14 residues. Trimming stripped 6 bases from V and 2 bases from J, with 11 bases between. The CDR3, as DNA: TGTGCCAGCAGCCGGGACAACACTGGAAACACCATATATTTT. Its translation is CASSRDNTGNTIYF.

This clone was picked up one time. The chain is built from TRBV10-3 and TRBJ2-7; 12 bases map to TRBD1. CDR3 length: 20 residues. The trim removed 4 bases at V and 1 base at J, leaving 17 bases unmatched. The germline CDR1 and CDR2 sequences are ENHRY and SYGVKD. The chain's CDR3 is CAISAKFTGTGGAVSYEQYF. CDR3 DNA sequence: TGTGCCATCAGTGCCAAGTTCACCGGGACAGGGGGCGCAGTTTCCTACGAGCAGTACTTC.

The table lists this clone with a count of one. The rearrangement uses TRBV5-4 and TRBJ2-6, with TRBD2 identical over 15 bases. The CDR3 totals 18 residues. Trimming removed 2 bases from V and 4 bases from J; junction bases left unmatched: 4. Germline V gene data show CDR1 as SGHNT and CDR2 as YYREEE (reference sequence). The CDR3 region is CASSFGLAGGRGANVLTF. DNA of the CDR3: TGTGCCAGCAGCTTCGGACTAGCGGGAGGGCGGGGGGCCAACGTCCTGACTTTC.

On this clone: A read error may account for a junction end that differs from germline. The V call is TRBV19, the J call TRBJ1-2; 9 bases are a match to TRBD1. There are 14 residues in the CDR3. Germline CDR1 is LNHDA and CDR2 is SQIVND (reference sequence). This CDR3 reads CASSILEQGAPGNF. The CDR3 DNA follows: TGTGCCAGTAGTATTTTGGAACAGGGGGCCCCGGGGAACTTC.

CDR3 sequence reads: CATLRVYNSPLHF. Written as DNA, the CDR3 is TGTGCCACCTTGCGGGTCTATAATTCACCCCTCCACTTT. This chain uses TRBV6-1 with TRBJ1-6, with D unresolved. Germline V gene sequence: CDR1 MNHNS, CDR2 SASEGT. V was trimmed by 10 bases and J by 3 bases, leaving 10 bases between them. CDR3 length: 13 residues.

There are a few counts of this clone. The chain has TRBV30 and TRBJ2-1; D call uncertain. Trimming removed 1 base at V and 0 bases at J, with 4 bases between. CDR3 length: 13 residues. Per the germline V gene, CDR1 is GTSNPN and CDR2 is SVGIG (reference sequence). DNA for the CDR3: TGTGCCTGGAGTGGGGCCTCCTACAATGAGCAGTTCTTC. Translating gives CAWSGASYNEQFF.

This sequence joins TRBV4-2 and TRBJ2-3; 13 bases match TRBD2. V was clipped by 1 base and J by 5 bases; unmatched bases: 6. CDR3 size: 17 residues. CDR1 and CDR2 from the germline V gene are LGHNA and YNFKEQ. CDR3 amino acids: CASSQGGGLAGVDTQYF. CDR3 bases: TGTGCCAGCAGCCAAGGGGGTGGACTAGCGGGAGTAGATACGCAGTATTTT.

The V and J genes are TRBV7-2 and TRBJ2-7; tentatively, D is TRBD2 (5 bases). V gave up 1 base and J gave up 5 bases, with 15 bases separating them. The CDR3 runs 15 residues. In germline, CDR1 is SGHTA, CDR2 FQGNSA. CDR3 sequence reads: CASSLDPAVVNEQYF. Here the CDR3 DNA reads TGTGCCAGCAGCTTAGACCCAGCGGTTGTGAACGAGCAGTACTTC.

The table lists this clone with a count of one. V gene TRBV7-2 combines with J gene TRBJ2-7; D is undetermined. From germline, CDR1 is SGHTA and CDR2 FQGNSA. The CDR3 is 15 residues long. Trimming took off 1 base at V and 0 bases at J, with 10 bases between the two ends. CDR3 in amino acids: CASSLGSSSSYEQYF. For the CDR3, the DNA is TGTGCCAGCAGCTTAGGTTCTTCCTCCTCCTACGAGCAGTACTTC.

The chain has TRBV2 and TRBJ1-4; D gene ambiguous. Trimming took 11 bases from V and 4 from J, leaving 14 bases between them. CDR1 and CDR2 from the germline V gene are SNHLY and FYNNEI. The CDR3 has 13 amino acids. CDR3 nucleotide sequence: TGTGCCTCAACGGTCGAGGTTAATGAAAAACTGTTTTTT. This gives the protein CASTVEVNEKLFF.

This clone was detected only a few times. The chain employs TRBV5-1 and TRBJ1-4; D is unresolved. The CDR3 runs 13 residues. CDR1 is SGHRS, CDR2 YFSETQ, per germline. The V and J ends lost 4 bases and 4 bases respectively, with 8 bases between them. The CDR3 spells CASSADFNEKLFF. CDR3 in DNA: TGCGCCAGCAGCGCTGACTTTAATGAAAAACTGTTTTTT.

The CDR3 here is CASSGVDTQYF. As DNA, the CDR3 is TGTGCCAGCAGTGGAGTAGATACGCAGTATTTT. The V gene is TRBV6-5, the J gene TRBJ2-3; D remains unclear. V lost 5 bases and J 5 bases, leaving 5 bases between the germline ends. The CDR3 contains 11 residues. CDR1 MNHEY and CDR2 SVGAGI come from the germline V gene.

The chain links TRBV4-1 to TRBJ2-1; TRBD1 matches at 11 bases. Germline V gene lookup returns CDR1 MGHRA and CDR2 YSYEKL. V lost 3 bases, J lost 8 bases, and 9 bases stayed unmatched. CDR3 length equals 16 residues. The CDR3 DNA reads as TGCGCCAGCAGCCAGCCCGGACAGGGGGCGATAGATGAGCAGTTCTTC. The encoded protein is CASSQPGQGAIDEQFF.

The chain carries TRBV10-3 and TRBJ2-3; D is undetermined. Germline V CDR1 and CDR2: ENHRY, SYGVKD. This CDR3 contains 13 residues. Trimming stripped 4 bases from V and 0 bases from J, with 5 bases between. CDR3 DNA: TGTGCCATCAGTGTGCAGAGCACAGATACGCAGTATTTT. Protein product: CAISVQSTDTQYF.

The chain uses TRBV4-1 and TRBJ2-7, with 12 bases matching TRBD2. Germline-derived CDR1 and CDR2 are MGHRA and YSYEKL. The CDR3 is 15 amino acids. V lost 3 bases and J lost 7; bases outside the gene matches: 7. CDR3 in DNA: TGCGCCAGCAGCCATCCTAGCGGGAGGGCCGGAGAGCAGTACTTC. This encodes CASSHPSGRAGEQYF.

This clone was observed a single time. The V and J genes are TRBV5-4 and TRBJ1-3; D gene uncertain. CDR1 and CDR2 from the germline V gene are SGHNT and YYREEE (reference sequence). Trimming stripped 3 bases from V and 0 bases from J, with 4 bases between. There are 13 residues in the CDR3. The CDR3 loop reads CASSSGSGNTIYF. The CDR3 DNA reads as TGTGCCAGCAGCTCGGGCTCTGGAAACACCATATATTTT.

In its sample, this clone was seen a few times. The chain couples TRBV30 to TRBJ2-5, with D possibly TRBD2 on 6 matching bases. The CDR3 totals 16 residues. V shed 2 bases and J shed 4 bases, with 20 bases lying between them. Germline assignment: CDR1 GTSNPN and CDR2 SVGIG (reference sequence). The CDR3 loop is CAWSSAGIRSGETQYF. The CDR3 DNA sequence: TGTGCCTGGAGTTCTGCGGGAATTAGGTCGGGAGAGACCCAGTACTTC.

The genes are TRBV10-3 and TRBJ2-1, with 7 bases matching TRBD2. Germline loops: CDR1 ENHRY, CDR2 SYGVKD. Trimming removed 3 bases from V and 4 bases from J; junction bases left unmatched: 15. This CDR3 spans 18 amino acids. The CDR3 sequence: CAISEEGSGGGEYNEQFF. The CDR3 DNA is TGTGCCATCAGTGAAGAAGGGAGCGGCGGGGGAGAATACAATGAGCAGTTCTTC.

The genes are TRBV6-5 and TRBJ1-2; D gene uncertain. The CDR3 contains 12 residues. Germline CDR1 is MNHEY and CDR2 is SVGAGI. Trimming removed 2 bases from V and 2 bases from J, with 3 bases in between. CDR3 region: CASSYQNYGYTF. Written as DNA, the CDR3 is TGTGCCAGCAGTTACCAAAACTATGGCTACACCTTC.

The V gene is TRBV9, the J gene TRBJ1-1; D is ambiguous. The CDR3 loop spans 13 amino acids. V dropped 0 bases and J dropped 3 bases, with 6 bases sitting between them. Germline-derived CDR1 and CDR2 are SGDLS and YYNGEE. In nucleotides, the CDR3 is TGTGCCAGCAGCGTAGGAGGAGACACTGAAGCTTTCTTT. It is translated as CASSVGGDTEAFF. The full variable domain, rest sourced from reference TRBV9 and TRBJ1-1, is DSGVTQTPKHLITATGQRVTLRCSPRSGDLSVYWYQQSLDQGLQFLIQYYNGEERAKGNILERFSAQQFPDLHSELNLSSLELGDSALYFCASSVGGDTEAFFGQGTRLTVV.

The gene calls are TRBV5-8 and TRBJ2-7; D might be TRBD1 (5 bases). Germline V gene data show CDR1 as SGHTS and CDR2 as YDEGEE. V lost 0 bases, J lost 0 bases, and 13 bases lay in between. CDR3 size: 16 residues. The CDR3 loop reads CASSLVITGISYEQYF. The DNA of the CDR3 is TGTGCCAGCAGCTTGGTAATAACAGGTATCTCCTACGAGCAGTACTTC.

The J gene is TRBJ2-5, the V gene TRBV30, with TRBD2 matching over 8 bases. Looked up from germline, CDR1 is GTSNPN and CDR2 is SVGIG (reference sequence). Losses at the gene ends were 1 base for V and 2 bases for J; bases not matched to a gene: 9. This CDR3 is built from 16 residues. DNA for the CDR3: TGTGCCTGGAGTGGGTCCCTAGCGGGTATTCAAGAGACCCAGTACTTC. Protein: CAWSGSLAGIQETQYF.

V and J are TRBV10-1 and TRBJ2-5; 7 positions agree with TRBD1. The CDR3 length is 15 residues. V lost 0 bases, J lost 3 bases, and 4 bases stayed unmatched. CDR1 is WNHNN, CDR2 SYGVQD, per germline (reference sequence). CDR3 in DNA: TGCGCCAGCAGTGAGTCGATCACAGGGGAAGAGACCCAGTACTTC. The encoded protein is CASSESITGEETQYF.